These 11 T cell receptor beta chains originate from one sample sequenced in a study of blood T cell repertoires in COVID-19. The protocol was immunoSEQ multiplex PCR, while the TCRdb copy is restricted to in-frame clones and leaves out a portion. The repertoire holds 100,000 to 110,000 clones, with about 77% as singletons. Input material: peripheral blood. Every receptor here comes from a man between 65 and 85 years old with active or convalescent COVID-19.

The rearrangement joins TRBV5-1 to TRBJ1-2; 10 positions agree with TRBD1. V was clipped by 1 base and J by 5 bases; unmatched bases: 5. CDR3 length: 15 amino acids. CDR1 is SGHRS and CDR2 is YFSETQ in the germline V gene. CDR3 nucleotides: TGCGCCAGCAGCTTGCTGGGACAGGGGCAGTATGGCTACACCTTC. As protein: CASSLLGQGQYGYTF.

This sequence joins TRBV18 and TRBJ1-1; 7 bases fit TRBD1. This CDR3 is built from 14 residues. Per the germline V gene, CDR1 is KGHSH and CDR2 is LQKENI. V trimming: 3 bases; J trimming: 4 bases; junction bases outside the gene matches: 5. The CDR3, as DNA: TGTGCCAGCTCACCCGACAGGGATGCCACTGAAGCTTTCTTT. Protein product: CASSPDRDATEAFF.

The chain employs TRBV3-1 (or the pseudogene TRBV3-2) and TRBJ2-1; the D is unclear. The germline V gene has CDR1 LGHDT and CDR2 YNNKEL (reference sequence). Trimming took 6 bases from V and 8 from J, leaving 8 bases between them. CDR3 length equals 11 residues. The chain's CDR3 is CASSLRDEQFF. The DNA of the CDR3 is TGTGCCAGCAGTCTACGGGATGAGCAGTTCTTC.

This clone was found a few times. CDR3 in DNA: TGTGCCATCAGTGACAGCGGGAAGAGCTCCTACAATGAGCAGTTCTTC. Protein sequence: CAISDSGKSSYNEQFF. This sequence joins TRBV10-3 and TRBJ2-1, with 7 bases that match TRBD2. V lost 3 bases, J lost 0 bases, and 5 bases stayed unmatched. Germline assignment: CDR1 ENHRY and CDR2 SYGVKD. The CDR3 covers 16 residues.

The V gene is TRBV6-2 or TRBV6-3, the J gene TRBJ2-1; 8 bases agree with TRBD1. CDR1 and CDR2 from the germline V gene are MNHEY and SVGEGT. V dropped 2 bases and J dropped 8; count of bases not matched to a gene: 5. The CDR3 runs to 14 residues. The CDR3 reads CASSYAGGGDEQFF. The CDR3 DNA reads as TGTGCCAGCAGTTACGCAGGGGGCGGGGATGAGCAGTTCTTC.

This chain uses TRBV5-1 with TRBJ1-1; no firm D call. CDR3 length: 13 amino acids. The germline V and J ends were trimmed by 4 bases and 5 bases, with 12 bases remaining between them. CDR1 SGHRS and CDR2 YFSETQ come from the germline V gene. The CDR3 protein is CASSGGVRTEAFF. CDR3 nucleotide sequence: TGCGCCAGCAGCGGAGGAGTTAGGACTGAAGCTTTCTTT.

The V gene is TRBV9, the J gene TRBJ2-1, with D maybe TRBD1 (6 bases). There are 15 residues in the CDR3. Germline lookup yields CDR1 SGDLS and CDR2 YYNGEE. Between the trimmed V and J ends, which lost 0 bases and 1 base, there was a span of 8 bases. The CDR3 sequence is CASSVERGSYNEQFF. The CDR3 DNA is TGTGCCAGCAGCGTAGAAAGGGGGTCCTACAATGAGCAGTTCTTC.

CDR3 region: CASSLGTGFYGYTF. CDR3 coding DNA: TGTGCCAGCAGCCTCGGGACAGGGTTCTATGGCTACACCTTC. This chain joins TRBV11-2 and TRBJ1-2; 9 nucleotides match TRBD1. J was trimmed by 4 bases and V by 5 bases; bases with no gene match: 5. Germline lookup yields CDR1 SGHAT and CDR2 FQNNGV. This CDR3 has 14 residues. Looking up the rest from reference TRBV11-2 and TRBJ1-2 gives the full variable domain: EAGVAQSPRYKIIEKRQSVAFWCNPISGHATLYWYQQILGQGPKLLIQFQNNGVVDDSQLPKDRFSAERLKGVDSTLKIQPAKLEDSAVYLCASSLGTGFYGYTFGSGTRLTVV.

This clone has a handful of counts. Other DNA sequences in the sample encode the same CDR3. The gene calls are TRBV12-3 or TRBV12-4 and TRBJ1-5; a weak D match, TRBD1 (5 bases). This CDR3 comprises 13 residues. Trimming pared 3 bases from V and 2 bases from J, leaving 5 bases between. The CDR3 sequence is CASSLTGNQPQHF. DNA for the CDR3: TGTGCCAGCAGTTTGACAGGCAATCAGCCCCAGCATTTT.

CDR3 loop: CASSVQGTNTGELFF. CDR3 DNA sequence: TGTGCCAGCAGCGTACAGGGGACGAACACCGGGGAGCTGTTTTTT. The rearrangement uses TRBV9 and TRBJ2-2; tentative D call: TRBD1 (6 bases). CDR1 SGDLS and CDR2 YYNGEE come from the germline V gene. With 1 base removed from V and 0 bases from J, the gap between germline ends came to 7 bases. The CDR3 sequence is 15 residues long.

V is TRBV6-1 and J is TRBJ1-1; D unresolved. Germline V gene lookup returns CDR1 MNHNS and CDR2 SASEGT. The CDR3 runs to 14 residues. Between the trimmed V and J ends, which lost 2 bases and 0 bases, there was a span of 7 bases. For the CDR3, the DNA is TGTGCCAGCAGTGAACACCTATTGAACACTGAAGCTTTCTTT. This codes for CASSEHLLNTEAFF.